The next 16 T cell receptor beta chains were all read from a single sample in a study of chemoradiotherapy in HPV16-positive cancers. Some clones are missing from TCRdb's copy, which holds only in-frame ones; the method was immunoSEQ multiplex PCR. The sample lists about 66,000 clones, roughly 90% occurring once. The source was blood, collected from a patient who underwent chemoradiotherapy. Source of these receptors: a human donor with HPV-associated anogenital cancer.

The CDR3: CASSLGAGAQETQYF. In DNA form, the CDR3 reads TGTGCCAGCAGCTTAGGGGCGGGGGCCCAAGAGACCCAGTACTTC. The chain recombines TRBV11-2 with TRBJ2-5; D might be TRBD2 (7 bases). The V and J ends lost 1 base and 1 base respectively, with 10 bases between them. Germline CDR1 reads SGHAT; CDR2 reads FQNNGV. The CDR3 consists of 15 residues.

V gene TRBV7-9 combines with J gene TRBJ1-2; the D is unclear. CDR1 is SEHNR, CDR2 FQNEAQ, per germline (reference sequence). V was shortened by 4 bases and J by 2 bases, with 14 bases between the two germline ends. The CDR3 loop spans 15 amino acids. For the CDR3, the DNA is TGTGCCAGCAGCTACCCGGGGAATACAAACTATGGCTACACCTTC. Amino acid sequence: CASSYPGNTNYGYTF.

This clone was seen more than once but under ten times. This chain joins TRBV28 and TRBJ1-5; TRBD1 might be the D (5 bases). The V end lost 11 bases, the J end lost 2 bases, and 19 bases lay between the germline ends. Germline lookup yields CDR1 MDHEN and CDR2 SYDVKM. The length of the CDR3 is 15 residues. DNA for the CDR3: TGTGCCCATCAGGGTTCGGGGGGGGGCAATCAGCCCCAGCATTTT. Translated: CAHQGSGGGNQPQHF.

The J gene is TRBJ1-2, the V gene TRBV10-3, with TRBD1 matching 8 bases. The V gene's germline CDR1 is ENHRY and CDR2 SYGVKD. V shed 0 bases and J 8 bases; nucleotides not matched to a gene: 8. The CDR3 runs 15 residues. The CDR3 sequence is CAISESAGGIGGYTF. CDR3 in DNA: TGTGCCATCAGTGAGTCGGCAGGGGGCATTGGGGGCTACACCTTC.

The chain uses TRBV18 and TRBJ2-1, with 9 positions matching TRBD1. Germline V gives CDR1 KGHSH, CDR2 LQKENI. The CDR3 spans 14 residues. The ends lost 3 bases at V and 7 bases at J; junction bases unmatched: 4. CDR3 nucleotides: TGTGCCAGCTCACCTGGGACAGGGCAGAATGAGCAGTTCTTC. This encodes CASSPGTGQNEQFF.

The rearrangement joins TRBV9 to TRBJ2-1; D is undetermined. The ends were cut back, 0 bases at V and 4 bases at J, with 8 bases in the middle. The CDR3 runs 14 residues. The V gene's germline CDR1 is SGDLS and CDR2 YYNGEE. As DNA, the CDR3 is TGTGCCAGCAGCGTAGAATGGGGTTACAATGAGCAGTTCTTC. Its translation: CASSVEWGYNEQFF. Using reference TRBV9 and TRBJ2-1 for the parts outside the CDR3, the full variable domain is DSGVTQTPKHLITATGQRVTLRCSPRSGDLSVYWYQQSLDQGLQFLIQYYNGEERAKGNILERFSAQQFPDLHSELNLSSLELGDSALYFCASSVEWGYNEQFFGPGTRLTVL.

The rearrangement uses TRBV7-2 and TRBJ1-2, with 9 bases lining up with TRBD1. The junction had 14 bases not matched to a gene; V was cut back by 7 bases and J by 8 bases. The V gene's germline CDR1 is SGHTA and CDR2 FQGNSA. CDR3 size: 15 residues. The CDR3 DNA reads as TGTGCCAGCAACCAGCGGACAGGGGAGGGATGGGGCTACACCTTC. Translated: CASNQRTGEGWGYTF.

The chain combines TRBV27 with TRBJ1-1; D is ambiguous. Per the germline V gene, CDR1 is MNHEY and CDR2 is SMNVEV (reference sequence). CDR3 length: 12 residues. V lost 1 base and J lost 7, with 7 bases in between. CDR3 residues: CASSLLGDEAFF. In nucleotides, the CDR3 is TGTGCCAGCAGTTTATTGGGAGATGAAGCTTTCTTT.

V gene TRBV15 combines with J gene TRBJ1-4; D is unclear. The V gene lost 0 bases and the J gene lost 8 bases, with 13 bases spanning the gap. This CDR3 has 15 amino acids. CDR1 LNHNV and CDR2 YYDKDF come from the germline V gene (reference sequence). The CDR3: CATSRDGGPQEKLFF. The CDR3 bases are TGTGCCACCAGCAGAGATGGCGGCCCGCAAGAAAAACTGTTTTTT. Full variable domain (missing parts from reference TRBV15 and TRBJ1-4): DAMVIQNPRYQVTQFGKPVTLSCSQTLNHNVMYWYQQKSSQAPKLLFHYYDKDFNNEADTPDNFQSRRPNTSFCFLDIRSPGLGDTAMYLCATSRDGGPQEKLFFGSGTQLSVL.

The chain joins TRBV5-1 to TRBJ2-5; TRBD2 matches at 11 bases. The CDR3 loop spans 20 amino acids. Germline lookup yields CDR1 SGHRS and CDR2 YFSETQ. Unmatched junction bases numbered 13, after V lost 0 bases and J lost 0 bases. In nucleotides, the CDR3 is TGCGCCAGCAGCTTGGAGGATACTAGCGGGGGAGCCCCGTACCAAGAGACCCAGTACTTC. Its protein is CASSLEDTSGGAPYQETQYF.

The gene calls are TRBV19 and TRBJ1-2; perhaps TRBD1 as D (5 bases). Trimming shortened V by 8 bases and J by 4 bases, and 17 bases separated the two germline ends. Germline assignment: CDR1 LNHDA and CDR2 SQIVND (reference sequence). This CDR3 has 14 amino acids. The CDR3 DNA reads TGTGCCAGTTTTCAGCAGGGATTAATCTATGGCTACACCTTC. Its translation: CASFQQGLIYGYTF.

V usage is TRBV18 and J usage is TRBJ2-4; 8 bases line up with TRBD1. The germline CDR1 and CDR2 sequences are KGHSH and LQKENI. The CDR3 is 13 amino acids. V lost 8 bases to trimming and J lost 8 bases; unmatched junction nucleotides: 8. The CDR3 coding sequence is TGTGCCAGCCAACCCGGGACAGGTGACATTCAGTACTTC. Its protein product is CASQPGTGDIQYF.

The genes are TRBV7-9 and TRBJ2-1, with D perhaps TRBD1 (5 bases). This CDR3 comprises 14 residues. Trimming shortened V by 1 base and J by 5 bases, and 9 bases separated the two germline ends. CDR1 and CDR2 from the germline V gene are SEHNR and FQNEAQ (reference sequence). Written as DNA, the CDR3 is TGTGCCAGCAGCTTAGGGGGCCTCAACAATGAGCAGTTCTTC. It specifies CASSLGGLNNEQFF.

The chain combines TRBV6-6 with TRBJ2-7, with 8 positions matching TRBD1. CDR1 is MNHNY and CDR2 is SVGAGI in the germline V gene (reference sequence). The CDR3 loop spans 14 amino acids. V trimming: 6 bases; J trimming: 0 bases; junction bases outside the gene matches: 4. The chain's CDR3 is CASRGDRSSYEQYF. CDR3 in DNA: TGTGCCAGCAGAGGGGACAGGAGCTCCTACGAGCAGTACTTC.

This clone was seen a few times. The chain uses TRBV5-6 and TRBJ2-7; unclear D gene. CDR3 length: 14 residues. The germline CDR1 and CDR2 sequences are SGHDT and YYEEEE. The germline V and J ends were trimmed by 4 bases and 0 bases, with 11 bases remaining between them. This chain's CDR3 is CASSPDGFSYEQYF. DNA for the CDR3: TGTGCCAGCAGCCCCGACGGTTTCTCCTACGAGCAGTACTTC.

The chain has TRBV28 and TRBJ2-2; 12 bases match TRBD2. The CDR3 is made up of 19 amino acids. V dropped 0 bases and J dropped 2; count of bases not matched to a gene: 7. CDR1 is MDHEN and CDR2 is SYDVKM in the germline V gene. CDR3 protein: CASSLWRLAGGPNTGELFF. The CDR3 nucleotides read TGTGCCAGCAGTTTATGGAGGCTAGCGGGAGGGCCCAACACCGGGGAGCTGTTTTTT.